This paragraph reports one T cell receptor (beta chain). This entry is derived from a study of blood T cell repertoires in COVID-19. Looking at the study overall: From T cells, B-cell-depleted T cells, or PBMCs came the material, which was cDNA or gDNA.

TCRdb keeps only in-frame clones here, not all; method: immunoSEQ multiplex PCR. Here the sample spans about 130,000 clones, about 89% being singletons. After removal of 4 bases from V and 0 bases from J, the junction contained 3 bases not matched to a gene. The CDR3 totals 14 residues. Per germline, CDR1 SGHRS and CDR2 YFSETQ. The V call is TRBV5-1, the J call TRBJ1-1; 7 bases are shared with TRBD1. The specimen was peripheral blood. This clonotype was obtained from a man aged 55 to 70 with active or convalescent COVID-19. Written as DNA, the CDR3 is TGCGCCAGCAGCCGACAGGGATTGAACACTGAAGCTTTCTTT. Amino acids: CASSRQGLNTEAFF.